This TCR beta chain is drawn from a study of identical twins. TCRdb recomputed calls from the 5' RACE reads with MiXCR, one row per CDR3 protein. The sample contains some 460,000 distinct CDR3 sequences, more than 13% of which appear only once. This clonotype came up many times. The germline V and J ends were trimmed by 3 bases and 10 bases, with 10 bases remaining between them. Germline V CDR1 and CDR2: LGHNA, YSLEER. The CDR3 has 12 residues. Separately, the same data were catalogued under a study of yellow fever vaccine responses in identical twins.

This receptor was taken from a woman under 30 in good health. The sample taken for sequencing was CD4+ T cells sorted from blood. This chain joins TRBV4-3 and TRBJ2-1; no definite D call. CDR3 region: CASSHQTGEQFF. CDR3 bases: TGCGCCAGCAGCCACCAGACTGGCGAGCAGTTCTTC.